A selection of T cell receptor beta chains follows, all from one sample in a study of T cells after yellow fever vaccination. One entry per CDR3 protein, called by TCRdb with MiXCR from the 5' RACE reads. This sample carries 150,000 to 200,000 distinct CDR3 sequences, approximately 11% of them seen once, and the ten largest clones take about 38%. The sequencing used CD8+ T cells sorted from PBMCs, collected 15 days after the yellow fever booster vaccination. Receptors were obtained from a man between 18 and 29 years old who received the YFV17D yellow fever vaccine. CDR3s include the opening cysteine and the closing phenylalanine or tryptophan. The order of the fields is V gene, clone size, D gene, J gene, CDR3 protein, CDR3 DNA. The D gene is left open where the match is weak. Only some rows state a clone size, as once, few, many or a class for expanded clones.

V gene: TRBV3-1
clone size: -
D gene: -
J gene: TRBJ1-2
CDR3 protein: CASSQEVSINYGYTF
CDR3 DNA: TGTGCCAGCAGCCAAGAGGTATCAATTAACTATGGCTACACCTTC

V gene: TRBV4-3
clone size: -
D gene: -
J gene: TRBJ1-1
CDR3 protein: CASSQDPGQRNTEAFF
CDR3 DNA: TGCGCCAGCAGCCAAGACCCCGGACAGAGGAACACTGAAGCTTTCTTT

V gene: TRBV12-3/TRBV12-4
clone size: -
D gene: -
J gene: TRBJ1-5
CDR3 protein: CASSSRVGQPQHF
CDR3 DNA: TGTGCCAGCAGCTCCAGGGTAGGCCAGCCCCAGCATTTT

V gene: TRBV7-9
clone size: many
D gene: TRBD1
J gene: TRBJ2-2
CDR3 protein: CASSPRQGTGELFF
CDR3 DNA: TGTGCCAGCAGCCCAAGACAGGGAACCGGGGAGCTGTTTTTT

V gene: TRBV7-9
clone size: -
D gene: -
J gene: TRBJ2-3
CDR3 protein: CASSLPRSRFLDDTQYF
CDR3 DNA: TGTGCCAGCAGCTTACCACGTTCCAGATTTCTGGACGATACGCAGTATTTT

V gene: TRBV6-2/TRBV6-3
clone size: -
D gene: TRBD1
J gene: TRBJ2-6
CDR3 protein: CASSYRDRAGANVLTF
CDR3 DNA: TGTGCCAGCAGTTACCGGGACAGGGCTGGGGCCAACGTCCTGACTTTC

V gene: TRBV27
clone size: few
D gene: -
J gene: TRBJ1-1
CDR3 protein: CASSASQGGEAFF
CDR3 DNA: TGTGCCAGCAGTGCCTCGCAGGGCGGCGAAGCTTTCTTT

V gene: TRBV6-2/TRBV6-3
clone size: few
D gene: -
J gene: TRBJ2-3
CDR3 protein: CASTHGIASTDTQYF
CDR3 DNA: TGTGCCAGCACCCATGGGATAGCCAGCACAGATACGCAGTATTTT

V gene: TRBV5-1
clone size: few
D gene: -
J gene: TRBJ1-5
CDR3 protein: CASHGRRQPQHF
CDR3 DNA: TGCGCCAGCCACGGACGAAGACAGCCCCAGCATTTT

V gene: TRBV5-1
clone size: -
D gene: -
J gene: TRBJ2-7
CDR3 protein: CASSDLDSSYEQYF
CDR3 DNA: TGCGCCAGCAGCGACCTGGACAGCTCCTACGAGCAGTACTTC

V gene: TRBV4-1
clone size: many
D gene: -
J gene: TRBJ1-5
CDR3 protein: CASSQDMVIYQPQHF
CDR3 DNA: TGCGCCAGCAGCCAAGATATGGTGATTTATCAGCCCCAGCATTTT

V gene: TRBV5-1
clone size: many
D gene: -
J gene: TRBJ1-2
CDR3 protein: CASSWGLLGYTF
CDR3 DNA: TGCGCCAGCAGCTGGGGCCTCCTTGGCTACACCTTC

V gene: TRBV20-1
clone size: few
D gene: -
J gene: TRBJ2-1
CDR3 protein: CSPQRDNDNEQFF
CDR3 DNA: TGCAGTCCTCAACGGGACAATGACAATGAGCAGTTCTTC

V gene: TRBV12-3/TRBV12-4
clone size: many
D gene: TRBD2
J gene: TRBJ2-5
CDR3 protein: CASSFKRGTAETQYF
CDR3 DNA: TGTGCCAGCAGTTTTAAGCGGGGGACCGCAGAGACCCAGTACTTC

V gene: TRBV12-3/TRBV12-4
clone size: few
D gene: -
J gene: TRBJ2-3
CDR3 protein: CASSFGGPDTQYF
CDR3 DNA: TGTGCCAGCAGTTTCGGGGGCCCAGATACGCAGTATTTT

V gene: TRBV6-2/TRBV6-3
clone size: few
D gene: TRBD1
J gene: TRBJ2-7
CDR3 protein: CASQGAVYEQYF
CDR3 DNA: TGTGCCTCCCAGGGGGCAGTTTACGAGCAGTACTTC

V gene: TRBV28
clone size: few
D gene: -
J gene: TRBJ2-4
CDR3 protein: CASSPETDRRGNIQYF
CDR3 DNA: TGTGCCAGCAGCCCTGAAACCGACAGGAGGGGAAACATTCAGTACTTC

V gene: TRBV20-1
clone size: -
D gene: TRBD1
J gene: TRBJ2-7
CDR3 protein: CSAMGQGSRYEQYF
CDR3 DNA: TGCAGTGCTATGGGACAGGGCTCCCGCTACGAGCAGTACTTC

V gene: TRBV29-1
clone size: -
D gene: TRBD1
J gene: TRBJ2-7
CDR3 protein: CSVRTGGPYEQYF
CDR3 DNA: TGCAGCGTCCGGACAGGGGGGCCCTACGAGCAGTACTTC

V gene: TRBV4-3
clone size: few
D gene: -
J gene: TRBJ2-7
CDR3 protein: CASSQDGTREQYF
CDR3 DNA: TGCGCCAGCAGCCAAGATGGTACGCGGGAGCAGTACTTC

V gene: TRBV4-2
clone size: -
D gene: -
J gene: TRBJ1-5
CDR3 protein: CASSQGKGRPQHF
CDR3 DNA: TGTGCCAGCAGCCAAGGAAAAGGCCGGCCCCAGCATTTT

V gene: TRBV11-2
clone size: many
D gene: -
J gene: TRBJ2-5
CDR3 protein: CASSLEDDLETQYF
CDR3 DNA: TGTGCCAGCAGCTTAGAGGACGATCTGGAGACCCAGTACTTC

V gene: TRBV20-1
clone size: -
D gene: -
J gene: TRBJ1-3
CDR3 protein: CSARDQRQGSPSLSGNTIYF
CDR3 DNA: TGCAGTGCTAGAGATCAGAGGCAGGGGAGCCCCTCACTCTCTGGAAACACCATATATTTT

V gene: TRBV5-1
clone size: few
D gene: -
J gene: TRBJ1-4
CDR3 protein: CASSLGHRGEEKLFF
CDR3 DNA: TGCGCCAGCAGCTTGGGTCACCGCGGGGAGGAAAAACTGTTTTTT